A single T cell receptor (beta chain) is shown here with its context. Its antigen specificity is not known. At one end the junction does not follow the germline gene, possibly because of a read error. A single peripheral blood draw of around 100 mL on average was collected from each donor into heparinised tubes. A BD FACSAria II was used to sort naive, central memory, regulatory and stem cell-like memory CD4+ T cells with a panel that included CD45RO, CCR7, CD25, CD127, CD95 and CD27. Every sorted population had a purity above 95%. Right away, PBMCs were isolated by Lymphoprep density gradient centrifugation and were stained directly, with no culture step. Samples were stained and sorted in pairs, with one healthy donor and one patient per experiment, so that batch effects were minimized. The data were obtained in a study of beta chain features in type 1 diabetes (dated by TCRdb to about 2018). Background on the whole study: Mean age, gender distribution, total cell number and subset yield did not differ between patients and healthy donors. Regulatory and stem cell-like memory subsets were isolated from only 8 patients and about eight healthy donors, whereas naive and central memory subsets came from all 30 or so donors. In the study, TCRB repertoires of sorted circulating CD4+ T cell subsets from recently diagnosed type 1 diabetes patients were compared with those of matched healthy donors. A total of approximately 100,000,000 sorted cells were examined across all samples, and the number of cells per subset was strongly correlated with RNA yield.

General findings and caveats noted by the study authors: Because cDNA was sequenced instead of genomic DNA, highly expressing activated cells could be over-represented, though the groups showed no difference in activation or CD3 levels. HLA sub-analyses involved small numbers of individuals, so any influence of HLA type on TCRB rearrangement remained unresolved. Shorter templates might have been favored by PCR, but patient and control samples were amplified and corrected together, so both groups would have been affected equally by any skew. At VDJ recombination sites, patients with type 1 diabetes made fewer insertions and deleted more nucleotides, a pattern implying thymic rearrangement abnormalities. Naive, central memory and regulatory TCRB repertoires appeared to be more alike among patients than among healthy donors. A moderate but significant shortening of TCRB CDR3 length was observed in type 1 diabetes patients in all four CD4+ subsets.

The entire amount of isolated RNA was reverse transcribed using the High Capacity cDNA Reverse Transcription Kit, so the sequenced TCRB transcripts were expressed ones. Naive, central memory and regulatory T cell samples underwent deep immunoSEQ sequencing, averaging roughly 3.5 million total reads per sample. Sorted cells were lysed in RLT buffer and RNA was extracted with DNase-treated RNeasy Micro or Mini kits, depending on cell number. Each cell subset was processed on its own to prevent cross-contamination, while patient and healthy donor samples were processed together. TCRB sequences were amplified from cDNA with the immunoSEQ multiplex PCR, producing 87-bp fragments spanning the CDR3 region. Amplicons were sequenced on the Illumina HiSeq platform. As for how the authors treated the data: Synthetic template baselines were used to correct PCR bias computationally, reads within Hamming distance 2 were collapsed, and singletons that could not be merged were discarded. Reads were aligned against IMGT so that V, D and J genes, CDR3 length and insertions or deletions at six rearrangement sites could be assigned. Within each subset, clonotype counts were normalized to sorted cell number, after which true diversity and Gini coefficients were computed with the tcR R package. The overlap coefficient, calculated on TCRB nucleotide sequences, was used to measure repertoire sharing. As a proxy for the pre-selection repertoire, out-of-frame TCRB sequences from naive cells were analyzed. TCRdb carries this immuneACCESS record with in-frame sequences only. Its versions omit some clonotypes, under half of them owing to an unresolved V gene in the studies checked, with the rest unexplained. V and J calls and clone size are given by that table; D and trimming were obtained from the DNA. The sample profile shows roughly 230,000 clones; under 13% of them were found once. The ten largest make up 0.017% of the sample.

The receptor was isolated from a man aged 25-45 years with type 1 diabetes. The sequencing input was naive CD4+ T cells from blood. The cell subset or site label of this sample denotes: true naive CD4+ T cells.

The sequence in DNA is TGTGCATGGAACGCGGCAGAGGGTCAGCCCCAGCATTTT. Its protein reads: CAWNAAEGQPQHF. The sequence is built from TRBV30 and TRBJ1-5, with no confidently assigned D gene. CDR1 and CDR2, looked up from the germline V gene (reference sequence), are GTSNPN and SVGIG. The CDR3 covers 13 residues, taking in both the cysteine and the phenylalanine. Just CDR3 DNA is preserved here, 39 bases in frame from base 1.